The 2 T cell receptor beta chains listed next were all sequenced from one sample in a study of cytomegalovirus exposure and HLA in healthy donors. PCR amplification relied on 60 Vbeta primers (plus 13 Jbeta primers). The method was immunoSEQ multiplex PCR; TCRdb's version includes in-frame clones alone and lacks a portion of them. The data contain roughly 120,000 clones, around three quarters of them singletons. The sample consisted of PBMCs. The receptors stem from a man between 50 and 59 years old in good health and CMV-seropositive.

The rearrangement links TRBV2 to TRBJ2-7, with D tentatively TRBD1 (6 bases). Trimming removed 6 bases from V and 3 bases from J, with 12 bases in between. Germline V gene sequence: CDR1 SNHLY, CDR2 FYNNEI. CDR3 length equals 13 residues. This CDR3 reads CASRSTGNYEQYF. The CDR3 DNA reads as TGTGCCAGCAGATCAACAGGGAACTACGAGCAGTACTTC.

This clone was observed a handful of times. The chain has TRBV5-1 and TRBJ1-1, with D maybe TRBD1 (6 bases). The germline V gene has CDR1 SGHRS and CDR2 YFSETQ. V was shortened by 5 bases and J by 0 bases, with 17 bases between the two germline ends. The CDR3 runs 16 residues. The CDR3 DNA follows: TGCGCCAGCAGTGGGTCGACAGGAAACATGAACACTGAAGCTTTCTTT. Residues: CASSGSTGNMNTEAFF.